The TCR beta chain under discussion was sequenced for a study of T cell responses to AZD1222 COVID-19 vaccine. Study-level points and caveats: Of the AZD1222 recipients, only 5 or 6 were seropositive at baseline. A reported finding is that nearly half of spike-specific TCRs target unmutated variant regions. Vaccination with two AZD1222 doses was followed by a rise in Spike-specific TCR breadth and depth. White British people made up most donors, females outnumbered males, and clonal diversity was possibly underestimated.

TCRdb's copy holds only in-frame clones and misses some; the assay was immunoSEQ multiplex PCR. Of 50,000 to 65,000 clones detected, about 89% appear once; the ten largest clones hold roughly 15%. A single count supports this clone. What it binds is not known. J gave up 12 bases and V 5 bases, and 21 bases lay outside the gene matches. Looked up from germline, CDR1 is LGHNT and CDR2 is FRNRAP. This CDR3 region has 17 residues. The sequenced sample was peripheral blood, obtained 28 days after the second AZD1222 dose. V usage is TRBV12-5 and J usage is TRBJ2-1, with 8 bases lining up with TRBD2. The TCR originated in an adult who received the AZD1222 COVID-19 vaccine. CDR3 coding DNA: TGTGCTAGTGGTCTCCCTCATATAGCGGGATTGATAGCGGGGCAGTTCTTC. Its protein is CASGLPHIAGLIAGQFF.